The subject of this entry is one TCR beta chain. The antigen is undetermined. The assay was immunoSEQ multiplex PCR, and TCRdb's table has in-frame clones only and misses some. The table includes 6,000 to 7,500 clones, about 83% detected once. Between the trimmed V and J ends, which lost 0 bases and 1 base, there was a span of 10 bases. Germline CDR1 reads SGHVS; CDR2 reads FQNEAQ. The CDR3 loop spans 15 amino acids. This specimen belongs to a study of PD-1 blockade in classical Hodgkin lymphoma. Study as a whole: Patients were administered nivolumab (3 mg/kg intravenously) every 2 weeks. General observations from the study: Reasons behind the repertoire differences stay unclear, perhaps disease activity or earlier therapy.

Relapse was seen in all patients after autologous stem cell transplantation, and brentuximab vedotin exposure was variable. The chain recombines TRBV7-8 with TRBJ2-7; D gene ambiguous. The receptor was isolated from a human donor with classical Hodgkin lymphoma. The sequencing here drew on peripheral blood mononuclear cells (PBMCs), taken at baseline. The CDR3: CASSLAYGESYEQYF. CDR3 sequence (DNA): TGTGCCAGCAGCTTAGCGTATGGGGAATCCTACGAGCAGTACTTC.